Presented here are 19 T cell receptor beta chains from one specimen sequenced in a study of T-cell reconstitution after alpha-beta-depleted transplantation in children. It was with unique molecular identifiers that the TCRbeta library was prepared. TCRdb reprocessed the PCR reads via MiXCR and lists one record per CDR3 protein. The table has about 500,000 distinct CDR3 sequences, approximately 30% seen once; the top ten hold approximately 2.3%. Specimen: PBMCs from the stem cell graft donor, collected from the stem cell graft. The receptors were gathered from a human donor who donated a stem cell graft to a child with aplastic anemia.

CDR3 DNA: TGCAGTGCTAGGACGGGGGCGCGCAATCAGCCCCAGCATTTT. Protein product: CSARTGARNQPQHF. The rearrangement uses TRBV20-1 and TRBJ1-5; D possibly corresponds to TRBD1 (6 bases). V was clipped by 3 bases and J by 2 bases, with 11 bases between them. CDR1 DFQATT and CDR2 SNEGSKA come from the germline V gene (reference sequence). The CDR3 runs 14 residues.

This clonotype was seen a single time. The chain carries TRBV5-1 and TRBJ2-1, with 11 bases lining up with TRBD2. This CDR3 is built from 16 residues. Per germline, CDR1 SGHRS and CDR2 YFSETQ. J lost 8 bases, V lost 0 bases, and 7 bases had no gene match. CDR3 residues: CASSLAGTSGADEQFF. The CDR3, as DNA: TGCGCCAGCAGCTTGGCGGGGACTAGCGGAGCCGATGAGCAGTTCTTC.

The rearrangement joins TRBV7-2 to TRBJ2-2, with 7 bases that match TRBD1. Germline lookup yields CDR1 SGHTA and CDR2 FQGNSA. V trimming: 0 bases; J trimming: 5 bases; junction bases outside the gene matches: 6. This CDR3 region has 16 residues. Here the CDR3 DNA reads TGTGCCAGCAGCTTAGCTTTACAGGGGAGAACCGGGGAGCTGTTTTTT. This translates into CASSLALQGRTGELFF. Using reference TRBV7-2 and TRBJ2-2 for the parts outside the CDR3, the full variable domain is GAGVSQSPSNKVTEKGKDVELRCDPISGHTALYWYRQSLGQGLEFLIYFQGNSAPDKSGLPSDRFSAERTGGSVSTLTIQRTQQEDSAVYLCASSLALQGRTGELFFGEGSRLTVL.

This chain connects TRBV5-1 to TRBJ2-5; 7 bases fit TRBD2. The length of the CDR3 is 14 residues. CDR1 SGHRS and CDR2 YFSETQ come from the germline V gene. After removal of 2 bases from V and 4 bases from J, the junction contained 5 bases not matched to a gene. This CDR3 is CASSFGRQGETQYF. In DNA form, the CDR3 reads TGCGCCAGCAGCTTCGGGAGGCAGGGAGAGACCCAGTACTTC.

The chain couples TRBV4-3 to TRBJ1-1; D gene unclear. This CDR3 spans 15 amino acids. V gave up 1 base and J gave up 6 bases, with 15 bases separating them. Germline CDR1 reads LGHNA; CDR2 reads YSLEER. This CDR3 is CASSQVFGERAEAFF. CDR3 nucleotides: TGCGCCAGCAGCCAAGTCTTCGGGGAAAGGGCTGAAGCTTTCTTT.

The gene calls are TRBV30 and TRBJ2-4; 10 bases are a match to TRBD1. Trimming took 3 bases from V and 8 from J; bases not matched to a gene: 10. This CDR3 spans 15 amino acids. Germline CDR1 and CDR2: GTSNPN and SVGIG (reference sequence). CDR3 loop: CAWSASGTGVYIQYF. The DNA of the CDR3 is TGTGCCTGGAGCGCCTCGGGGACAGGGGTATACATTCAGTACTTC.

The rearrangement joins TRBV11-2 to TRBJ1-2, with no clear D. Per germline, CDR1 SGHAT and CDR2 FQNNGV. The V end lost 5 bases, the J end lost 5 bases, and 18 bases lay between the germline ends. The CDR3 covers 15 residues. CDR3 bases: TGTGCCAGCAGCGGGCCAAGGGCCCCCACTTATGGCTACACCTTC. This translates into CASSGPRAPTYGYTF.

In this sample, this clonotype turned up once. The chain combines TRBV5-1 with TRBJ2-1; TRBD2 matches 9 bases. Germline lookup yields CDR1 SGHRS and CDR2 YFSETQ. The CDR3 has 15 amino acids. Trimming removed 0 bases from V and 7 bases from J; junction bases left unmatched: 5. This CDR3 is CASSLGGTSINEQFF. In DNA, the CDR3 is TGCGCCAGCAGCTTGGGAGGGACTAGCATAAATGAGCAGTTCTTC.

This clonotype was seen a few times. The chain has TRBV20-1 and TRBJ2-2; D uncertain. The CDR3 is made up of 15 amino acids. Between the trimmed V and J ends, which lost 6 bases and 5 bases, there was a span of 19 bases. Germline-derived CDR1 and CDR2 are DFQATT and SNEGSKA (reference sequence). Here the CDR3 DNA reads TGCAGTGCCGAAGATAGGGCCCTGGGAACCGGGGAGCTGTTTTTT. Protein product: CSAEDRALGTGELFF.

The chain links TRBV12-5 to TRBJ2-2; perhaps TRBD2 as D (6 bases). Trimming stripped 5 bases from V and 1 base from J, with 8 bases between. The CDR3 has 14 amino acids. CDR1 is LGHNT, CDR2 FRNRAP, per germline. CDR3 protein: CASGLGGNTGELFF. The DNA of the CDR3 is TGTGCTAGTGGTCTCGGGGGGAACACCGGGGAGCTGTTTTTT.

The chain has TRBV29-1 and TRBJ2-2, with TRBD2 matching over 15 bases. The CDR3 is 18 amino acids. V gave up 7 bases and J gave up 3 bases; unmatched junction bases: 12. Germline V gene lookup returns CDR1 SQVTM and CDR2 ANQGSEA. The CDR3 DNA follows: TGCAGCGCTCGAACCGTGGGACTAGCGGGAGGCGACACCGGGGAGCTGTTTTTT. Its protein product is CSARTVGLAGGDTGELFF.

The rearrangement uses TRBV28 and TRBJ1-5; D is ambiguous. V was pared by 5 bases and J by 0 bases, with 11 bases between. The CDR3 totals 15 residues. Germline assignment: CDR1 MDHEN and CDR2 SYDVKM. CDR3 sequence (DNA): TGTGCCAGCAGTGCGGACGTTTATAGCAATCAGCCCCAGCATTTT. It is translated as CASSADVYSNQPQHF. Complete variable domain (other parts from reference TRBV28 and TRBJ1-5): DVKVTQSSRYLVKRTGEKVFLECVQDMDHENMFWYRQDPGLGLRLIYFSYDVKMKEKGDIPEGYSVSREKKERFSLILESASTNQTSMYLCASSADVYSNQPQHFGDGTRLSIL.

The rearrangement links TRBV6-6 to TRBJ1-4; D ambiguous. V gave up 2 bases and J gave up 8 bases, with 9 bases separating them. Germline CDR1 reads MNHNY; CDR2 reads SVGAGI (reference sequence). CDR3 length equals 13 residues. The CDR3 loop reads CASSYRVEEKLFF. In nucleotides, the CDR3 is TGTGCCAGCAGTTACAGGGTGGAGGAAAAACTGTTTTTT.

The chain has TRBV5-4 and TRBJ2-2; D may be TRBD1 or TRBD2 (5 bases each). Trimming left V 0 bases short and J 6 bases short, with 9 bases between. CDR1 is SGHNT and CDR2 is YYREEE in the germline V gene (reference sequence). There are 14 residues in the CDR3. This chain's CDR3 is CASSLGGSSGELFF. In DNA form, the CDR3 reads TGTGCCAGCAGCTTGGGGGGGAGCTCCGGGGAGCTGTTTTTT.

This clonotype turned up a few times. This chain joins TRBV9 and TRBJ2-1; the D gene is possibly TRBD1 (5 bases). CDR1 and CDR2 (germline): SGDLS, YYNGEE. The CDR3 contains 16 residues. The V and J ends lost 6 bases and 3 bases respectively, with 19 bases between them. The DNA of the CDR3 is TGTGCCAGCACTACCTCTTGGACATTCGGCTACAATGAGCAGTTCTTC. This encodes CASTTSWTFGYNEQFF.

CDR3 protein: CASSLLGLATTEDEQFF. Written as DNA, the CDR3 is TGCGCCAGCAGCTTGTTGGGACTAGCGACTACGGAGGATGAGCAGTTCTTC. The chain uses TRBV5-1 and TRBJ2-1, with 10 bases fitting TRBD2. There are 17 residues in the CDR3. With 1 base clipped from V and 8 bases from J, the junction kept 12 bases outside the gene matches. Germline-derived CDR1 and CDR2 are SGHRS and YFSETQ.

V gene TRBV7-8 combines with J gene TRBJ2-2, with D perhaps TRBD1 (6 bases). Germline V gene lookup returns CDR1 SGHVS and CDR2 FQNEAQ. The CDR3 consists of 13 residues. V was pared by 4 bases and J by 5 bases, with 8 bases between. In DNA, the CDR3 is TGTGCCAGCAGCTCCGACAGGACCGGGGAGCTGTTTTTT. Translated, it gives CASSSDRTGELFF. The variable domain in full, completed from reference TRBV7-8 and TRBJ2-2, reads GAGVSQSPRYKVAKRGQDVALRCDPISGHVSLFWYQQALGQGPEFLTYFQNEAQLDKSGLPSDRFFAERPEGSVSTLKIQRTQQEDSAVYLCASSSDRTGELFFGEGSRLTVL.

The CDR3 region has the DNA TGTGCCAGCAGCTTAGGGGGGGGACAGGGGATGAACACTGAAGCTTTCTTT. It translates to CASSLGGGQGMNTEAFF. This chain links TRBV7-2 with TRBJ1-1; 10 bases agree with TRBD1. With V trimmed by 1 base and J by 0 bases, 5 bases remained unmatched. The CDR3 is 17 amino acids. CDR1 is SGHTA and CDR2 is FQGNSA in the germline V gene.

The chain carries TRBV20-1 and TRBJ2-7; TRBD2 matches 7 bases. Trimming removed 6 bases from V and 3 bases from J; junction bases left unmatched: 14. This CDR3 is built from 15 residues. Germline V gene data show CDR1 as DFQATT and CDR2 as SNEGSKA (reference sequence). CDR3 region: CSALERGGLVYEQYV. The CDR3 region has the DNA TGCAGTGCCCTCGAGCGGGGAGGGTTAGTCTACGAGCAGTACGTC.